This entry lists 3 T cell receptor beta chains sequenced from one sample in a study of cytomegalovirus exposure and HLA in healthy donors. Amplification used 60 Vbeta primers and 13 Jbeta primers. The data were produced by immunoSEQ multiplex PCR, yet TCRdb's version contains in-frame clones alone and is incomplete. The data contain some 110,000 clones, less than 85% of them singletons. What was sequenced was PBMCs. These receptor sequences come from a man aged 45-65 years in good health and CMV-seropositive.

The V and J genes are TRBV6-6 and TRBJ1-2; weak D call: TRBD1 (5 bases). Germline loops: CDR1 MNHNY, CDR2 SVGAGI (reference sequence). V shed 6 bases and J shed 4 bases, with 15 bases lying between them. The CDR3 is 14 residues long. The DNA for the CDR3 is TGTGCCAGCAGGCCACGCGGGGGGGGCTATGGCTACACCTTC. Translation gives CASRPRGGGYGYTF.

The CDR3 sequence: CASSPFTSGTEQFF. In nucleotides, the CDR3 is TGTGCCAGCTCACCATTCACTAGCGGGACAGAGCAGTTCTTC. The chain carries TRBV18 and TRBJ2-1, with 10 bases matching TRBD2. V lost 2 bases to trimming and J lost 10 bases; unmatched junction nucleotides: 5. CDR1 and CDR2 (germline): KGHSH, LQKENI. The CDR3 has 14 residues.

Written as DNA, the CDR3 is TGCGCCAGCACCCGAGGACAGGCCTCGAAATTTAGCTACAATGAGCAGTTCTTC. Residues: CASTRGQASKFSYNEQFF. The rearrangement joins TRBV23-1 to TRBJ2-1, with 7 nucleotides matching TRBD1. TRBV23-1 is filed as an ORF, its function uncertain. Trimming cost V 7 bases and J 3 bases; bases outside gene matches: 18. This CDR3 has 18 residues.